The present T cell receptor (beta chain) was sequenced within a study of T cells after yellow fever vaccination (dated by TCRdb to about 2019). With regard to the full study: The SMART-Seq v4 Ultra Low Input RNA kit was used to prepare libraries from fractions with low cell numbers. To follow T-cell clones before and after primary and booster YFV17D yellow fever vaccination, bulk TCR alpha and beta repertoires were sequenced over time. Blood was collected at multiple timepoints before and after primary and secondary immunization, and bulk PBMC replicates and cell subsets were isolated. The cohort comprised two healthy male donors, one aged 18 to 29 and one aged 30 to 39 years. The paper's findings and limits, for the study overall: Most clones expanded after primary vaccination were re-detected after the booster (about 95% of CD4 and 80% to 90% of CD8), suggesting broad memory maintenance. FACS-sorted repertoires could contain abundant contaminating clonotypes from the bulk population, so computational filtering was required. A small fraction of clonotypes appeared in both the CD4 and CD8 compartments, likely as a result of convergent recombination. Because only two donors were included in the study, the extent to which the findings can be generalized is limited. The secondary T-cell response was weaker than the primary response but faster, peaking on day 5 instead of day 15.

This clonotype was observed a few times. Its antigen is unknown. The sample holds no much larger clone one base away, and base qualities are not on file. Synthesis of TCR cDNA relied on 5'RACE template switching, a step that introduced a universal primer site along with unique molecular identifiers. Priming of cDNA synthesis was performed from both the TCR alpha and TCR beta constant segments. Library amplification used two PCR steps, and the second PCR step added sample barcodes and sequencing adapters. Sequencing of libraries was done on Illumina HiSeq 2500 (2x100 bp) or NovaSeq (2x150 bp). As for the original processing: Demultiplexing of reads and collapsing into UMI consensus sequences were performed with MIGEC, and V(D)J alignment was carried out with MiXCR. Vaccine-responding clonotypes were identified with edgeR using replicate PBMC samples, with FDR below 0.01 and a log2 fold change above 5 up to day 15 being required. Each bulk clonotype was labeled CD4 or CD8 based on which sequenced repertoire, CD4 or CD8, contained the clonotype at higher abundance. TCRdb applied fastp at Q25 and MiXCR to the public reads, then kept only in-frame beta chains. Rows matching on CDR3 protein sequence are summarized as one entry with the most common DNA and genes. In this record, the V and J calls reflect TCRdb's handling and not the investigators' own analysis. For this sample there are approximately 550,000 distinct CDR3 sequences; 19% appear just once. The top ten clonotypes cover more than 13% of the sample.

From V the trimming removes 4 bases and from J it removes 8 bases, while the gene matches leave 13 bases of the junction unaccounted for. From its cysteine to its phenylalanine, the CDR3 spans 17 amino acids. The only DNA kept is the CDR3, 51 bases in frame from the first base. CDR1 LGHDT and CDR2 YNNKEL were looked up in the germline V gene (reference sequence). Sample treatment or condition, as interpreted from the label and publication: live attenuated yellow fever vaccine strain. At each blood-draw timepoint, two biological replicates of bulk PBMCs were collected. A standard Ficoll-Paque protocol was used to isolate PBMCs from peripheral blood. TriZol was used to extract RNA from bulk PBMCs, CD4 and CD8 fractions, and dextramer-positive and dextramer-negative fractions.

The sequencing here drew on PBMCs, taken 15 days after the yellow fever booster vaccination. The clonotype originates from a man aged 30 to 39 who received the YFV17D yellow fever vaccine. The chain is encoded by TRBV3-1 joined to TRBJ2-5; the central 13 bases match TRBD2. CDR3 region: CASSLTSGRSLQGTQYF. Here is the DNA: TGTGCCAGCAGCCTGACTAGCGGGAGGTCCCTCCAAGGAACCCAGTACTTC.